A selection of T cell receptor beta chains follows, all from one sample in a study of blood T cell repertoires in COVID-19. Assay used: immunoSEQ multiplex PCR; TCRdb lists only in-frame clones, some missing. The sample records 200,000 to 300,000 clones, 86% being singletons. The sample was PBMCs or T cells enriched from blood (not recorded which). The receptors stem from a woman aged 18-29 years who had recovered from COVID-19. Both conserved end residues are part of each CDR3. The D gene is left open where the match is weak. A row's size may be missing; if present it is once, few, many or a size class.

D: .; J: TRBJ1-2; V: TRBV7-9; size: .; CDR3: CASSFGQPPNGYTF; DNA: TGTGCCAGCAGCTTCGGACAGCCCCCGAATGGCTACACCTTC
D: TRBD2; J: TRBJ2-1; V: TRBV30; size: .; CDR3: CAWSALAGIYNEQFF; DNA: TGTGCCTGGAGTGCCCTAGCGGGAATCTACAATGAGCAGTTCTTC
D: .; J: TRBJ1-2; V: TRBV4-3; size: .; CDR3: CASSQDVAADGYTF; DNA: TGCGCCAGCAGCCAAGATGTGGCGGCGGATGGCTACACCTTC
D: TRBD2; J: TRBJ2-7; V: TRBV7-2; size: .; CDR3: CASSLGLAGLYYEQYF; DNA: TGTGCCAGCAGCTTAGGGCTAGCGGGCCTTTACTACGAGCAGTACTTC
D: TRBD2; J: TRBJ2-5; V: TRBV28; size: .; CDR3: CASSPWTSGRALVETQYF; DNA: TGTGCCAGCAGTCCCTGGACTAGCGGGAGGGCCCTCGTAGAGACCCAGTACTTC
D: TRBD1; J: TRBJ1-2; V: TRBV30; size: .; CDR3: CAWSVEGGGYTF; DNA: TGTGCCTGGAGTGTGGAAGGGGGCGGCTACACCTTC
D: .; J: TRBJ2-3; V: TRBV30; size: .; CDR3: CAGSQGGVADTQYF; DNA: TGTGCAGGTTCCCAGGGGGGTGTCGCAGATACGCAGTATTTT
D: TRBD2; J: TRBJ2-1; V: TRBV11-3; size: .; CDR3: CASSLDRGTSNEQFF; DNA: TGTGCCAGCAGCTTAGATCGGGGGACTAGCAATGAGCAGTTCTTC
D: TRBD2; J: TRBJ2-5; V: TRBV13; size: .; CDR3: CASSVRGTSGAQYF; DNA: TGTGCCAGCAGCGTGCGGGGGACTAGCGGGGCCCAGTACTTC
D: TRBD1; J: TRBJ2-1; V: TRBV2; size: .; CDR3: CASSGRTGGNNEQFF; DNA: TGTGCCAGCAGTGGGAGGACAGGGGGAAACAATGAGCAGTTCTTC
D: TRBD1; J: TRBJ1-2; V: TRBV6-1; size: .; CDR3: CASSEGTGYGYTF; DNA: TGTGCCAGCAGTGAGGGGACAGGCTATGGCTACACCTTC
D: .; J: TRBJ1-1; V: TRBV7-6; size: .; CDR3: CASSSRGDTEAFF; DNA: TGTGCCAGCAGCTCCAGGGGTGATACTGAAGCTTTCTTT
D: .; J: TRBJ1-6; V: TRBV7-2; size: .; CDR3: CASSFVNSPLHF; DNA: TGTGCCAGCAGCTTTGTAAATTCACCCCTCCACTTT
D: TRBD1; J: TRBJ1-1; V: TRBV7-2; size: .; CDR3: CASSARGMNTEAFF; DNA: TGTGCCAGCAGCGCCAGGGGGATGAACACTGAAGCTTTCTTT
D: .; J: TRBJ1-5; V: TRBV2; size: .; CDR3: CASSQVSQPQHF; DNA: TGTGCCAGCAGTCAGGTTTCTCAGCCCCAGCATTTT
D: TRBD1; J: TRBJ2-7; V: TRBV3-1/TRBV3-2; size: .; CDR3: CASSPGTVSFLERQYF; DNA: TGTGCCAGCAGCCCGGGGACAGTCTCCTTTCTCGAAAGGCAGTACTTC
D: .; J: TRBJ2-5; V: TRBV28; size: .; CDR3: CASSPSGVGGLGQYF; DNA: TGTGCCAGCAGCCCCTCCGGGGTTGGTGGGTTGGGCCAGTACTTC
D: .; J: TRBJ1-3; V: TRBV7-2; size: once; CDR3: CASSGSGAGNTIYF; DNA: TGTGCCAGCAGCGGCTCAGGGGCTGGAAACACCATATATTTT
D: TRBD2; J: TRBJ2-1; V: TRBV6-5; size: .; CDR3: CASSYSTSGNNEQFF; DNA: TGTGCCAGCAGTTACTCGACTAGCGGGAACAATGAGCAGTTCTTC
D: .; J: TRBJ1-2; V: TRBV7-9; size: .; CDR3: CASSLESMGIGYTF; DNA: TGTGCCAGCAGCTTAGAGAGTATGGGCATTGGCTACACCTTC
D: .; J: TRBJ2-1; V: TRBV2; size: .; CDR3: CASSGLADSNEQFF; DNA: TGTGCCAGCAGTGGGCTAGCGGACAGCAATGAGCAGTTCTTC
D: TRBD1; J: TRBJ1-5; V: TRBV28; size: .; CDR3: CASSLDRGGYSNQPQHF; DNA: TGTGCCAGCAGTTTAGACAGGGGGGGATATAGCAATCAGCCCCAGCATTTT
D: TRBD2; J: TRBJ2-7; V: TRBV4-3; size: .; CDR3: CASSQEMASGRYEQYF; DNA: TGCGCCAGCAGCCAAGAGATGGCTAGCGGGCGCTACGAGCAGTACTTC
D: TRBD1; J: TRBJ2-2; V: TRBV19; size: few; CDR3: CASNPDRSLITGELFF; DNA: TGTGCCAGTAACCCGGACAGGTCTTTGATCACCGGGGAGCTGTTTTTT
D: TRBD2; J: TRBJ2-5; V: TRBV7-2; size: .; CDR3: CASSLGAYGGETQYF; DNA: TGTGCCAGCAGCTTAGGGGCCTACGGGGGGGAGACCCAGTACTTC
D: TRBD1; J: TRBJ1-3; V: TRBV7-6; size: .; CDR3: CASSRQTGAGNTIYF; DNA: TGTGCCAGCAGCCGTCAAACAGGGGCTGGAAACACCATATATTTT
D: TRBD1; J: TRBJ2-7; V: TRBV7-9; size: .; CDR3: CASSLTTGLWQYF; DNA: TGTGCCAGCAGCTTAACGACAGGGCTTTGGCAGTACTTC
D: .; J: TRBJ1-2; V: TRBV7-2; size: .; CDR3: CASSRDLQNYGYTF; DNA: TGTGCCAGCAGCCGGGACTTGCAAAACTATGGCTACACCTTC
D: .; J: TRBJ1-5; V: TRBV27; size: few; CDR3: CASSFSGRPQHF; DNA: TGTGCCAGCAGTTTTAGTGGGAGACCCCAGCATTTT
D: TRBD2; J: TRBJ2-3; V: TRBV7-2; size: .; CDR3: CASSPGLAVRTDTQYF; DNA: TGTGCCAGCAGCCCCGGACTAGCGGTGAGGACAGATACGCAGTATTTT
D: TRBD1; J: TRBJ2-2; V: TRBV23-1; size: once; CDR3: CASSTGQGGDTGELFF; DNA: TGCGCCAGCTCAACCGGACAGGGCGGAGACACCGGGGAGCTGTTTTTT
D: TRBD1; J: TRBJ1-5; V: TRBV19; size: .; CDR3: CASRQQGARFDQPQHF; DNA: TGTGCCAGTAGGCAACAGGGGGCCAGGTTCGATCAGCCCCAGCATTTT
D: TRBD2; J: TRBJ2-2; V: TRBV30; size: .; CDR3: CALSGLAGANTGELFF; DNA: TGTGCCTTATCGGGACTAGCGGGGGCTAACACCGGGGAGCTGTTTTTT
D: TRBD2; J: TRBJ2-5; V: TRBV27; size: .; CDR3: CASSSVGGPETQYF; DNA: TGTGCCAGCAGTTCAGTGGGAGGGCCGGAGACCCAGTACTTC
D: .; J: TRBJ2-7; V: TRBV19; size: .; CDR3: CASSITSPGEQYF; DNA: TGTGCCAGTAGTATCACAAGTCCGGGGGAGCAGTACTTC
D: .; J: TRBJ2-1; V: TRBV10-3; size: .; CDR3: CAISAFRQGSANNEQFF; DNA: TGTGCCATCAGTGCCTTTCGGCAGGGAAGCGCTAACAATGAGCAGTTCTTC
D: .; J: TRBJ2-1; V: TRBV6-1; size: .; CDR3: CASSEETGAYNEQFF; DNA: TGTGCCAGCAGTGAAGAAACAGGAGCCTACAATGAGCAGTTCTTC
D: .; J: TRBJ2-3; V: TRBV21-1; size: .; CDR3: CASSKGSGKDTQYF; DNA: TGTGCCAGCAGCAAAGGTAGCGGGAAAGATACGCAGTATTTT
D: .; J: TRBJ1-4; V: TRBV27; size: .; CDR3: CASSLRGGARREKLFF; DNA: TGTGCCAGCAGTTTGAGGGGGGGGGCCAGGAGGGAAAAACTGTTTTTT
D: .; J: TRBJ1-6; V: TRBV10-2; size: .; CDR3: CASSVPQKSSPLHF; DNA: TGCGCCAGCAGTGTCCCGCAGAAGTCCTCACCCCTCCACTTT
D: TRBD2; J: TRBJ2-2; V: TRBV7-6; size: .; CDR3: CASSLPGGRDTGELFF; DNA: TGTGCCAGCAGCCTCCCAGGCGGGAGGGACACCGGGGAGCTGTTTTTT
D: TRBD1; J: TRBJ2-7; V: TRBV2; size: .; CDR3: CASSDPGQNSYEQYF; DNA: TGTGCCAGCAGTGACCCGGGACAGAACTCCTACGAGCAGTACTTC
D: TRBD2; J: TRBJ2-2; V: TRBV7-3; size: .; CDR3: CASSSLSGRTAGELFF; DNA: TGTGCCAGCAGCTCTCTGAGCGGGAGAACGGCCGGGGAGCTGTTTTTT
D: TRBD2; J: TRBJ2-7; V: TRBV10-3; size: .; CDR3: CAIKSTSGDPYEQYF; DNA: TGTGCCATCAAGTCGACTAGCGGGGACCCCTACGAGCAGTACTTC
D: TRBD1; J: TRBJ2-7; V: TRBV25-1; size: .; CDR3: CASSDPGQGAYEQYF; DNA: TGTGCCAGCAGTGATCCGGGACAGGGCGCCTACGAGCAGTACTTC
D: .; J: TRBJ2-1; V: TRBV2; size: .; CDR3: CASIASSDPYNEQFF; DNA: TGTGCCAGCATCGCGTCTTCTGATCCCTACAATGAGCAGTTCTTC
D: .; J: TRBJ1-2; V: TRBV29-1; size: .; CDR3: CSVDPPLHYGYTF; DNA: TGCAGCGTTGATCCCCCTCTTCACTATGGCTACACCTTC
D: .; J: TRBJ2-7; V: TRBV11-2; size: .; CDR3: CASSLLGRLEGEQYF; DNA: TGTGCCAGCAGCTTATTAGGCAGGTTAGAAGGCGAGCAGTACTTC
D: TRBD1; J: TRBJ2-3; V: TRBV14; size: .; CDR3: CASSGRDRDTDTQYF; DNA: TGTGCCAGCAGCGGCCGGGACAGGGACACAGATACGCAGTATTTT
D: .; J: TRBJ1-5; V: TRBV6-2/TRBV6-3; size: .; CDR3: CASSRAGPSNQPQHF; DNA: TGTGCCAGCAGTAGGGCGGGTCCGAGCAATCAGCCCCAGCATTTT
D: TRBD2; J: TRBJ2-7; V: TRBV29-1; size: .; CDR3: CSVVRAGATYEQYF; DNA: TGCAGCGTTGTTCGGGCGGGAGCAACCTACGAGCAGTACTTC
D: TRBD1; J: TRBJ1-2; V: TRBV15; size: .; CDR3: CATSRVRTGEGYTF; DNA: TGTGCCACCAGCAGAGTAAGGACAGGGGAAGGCTACACCTTC
D: .; J: TRBJ2-3; V: TRBV9; size: .; CDR3: CASSPRASSTDTQYF; DNA: TGTGCCAGCAGCCCCCGTGCTAGTAGCACAGATACGCAGTATTTT
D: .; J: TRBJ2-4; V: TRBV27; size: .; CDR3: CASSQPQGYAKNIQYF; DNA: TGTGCCAGCAGCCAACCACAGGGTTACGCCAAAAACATTCAGTACTTC
D: .; J: TRBJ1-1; V: TRBV2; size: .; CDR3: CASRLTGNTEAFF; DNA: TGTGCCAGCAGGCTGACAGGGAACACTGAAGCTTTCTTT
D: .; J: TRBJ2-7; V: TRBV5-6; size: .; CDR3: CASSYNPGTESYEQYF; DNA: TGTGCCAGCAGTTACAACCCGGGGACTGAATCCTACGAGCAGTACTTC
D: .; J: TRBJ2-7; V: TRBV7-9; size: .; CDR3: CASSRQSYEQYF; DNA: TGTGCCAGCAGTAGACAATCCTACGAGCAGTACTTC
D: .; J: TRBJ2-5; V: TRBV18; size: .; CDR3: CASSPRDSQETQYF; DNA: TGTGCCAGCTCACCACGTGACAGCCAAGAGACCCAGTACTTC
D: TRBD1; J: TRBJ1-1; V: TRBV19; size: .; CDR3: CASSMGQTNTEAFF; DNA: TGTGCCAGTAGTATGGGACAGACGAACACTGAAGCTTTCTTT
D: TRBD2; J: TRBJ2-7; V: TRBV18; size: .; CDR3: CASSPQTSGSMNEQYF; DNA: TGTGCCAGCTCACCACAGACTAGCGGGAGTATGAACGAGCAGTACTTC